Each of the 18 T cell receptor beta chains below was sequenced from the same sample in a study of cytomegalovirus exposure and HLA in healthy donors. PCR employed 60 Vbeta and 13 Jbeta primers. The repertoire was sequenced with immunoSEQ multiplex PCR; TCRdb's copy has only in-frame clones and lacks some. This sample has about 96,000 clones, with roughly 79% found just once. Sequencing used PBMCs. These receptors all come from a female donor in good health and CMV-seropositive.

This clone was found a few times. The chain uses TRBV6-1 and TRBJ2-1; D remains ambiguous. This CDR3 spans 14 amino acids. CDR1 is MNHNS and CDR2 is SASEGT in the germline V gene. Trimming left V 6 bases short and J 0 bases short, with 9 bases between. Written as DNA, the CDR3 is TGTGCCAGCAGAACCCTAAGCTCCTACAATGAGCAGTTCTTC. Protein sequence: CASRTLSSYNEQFF.

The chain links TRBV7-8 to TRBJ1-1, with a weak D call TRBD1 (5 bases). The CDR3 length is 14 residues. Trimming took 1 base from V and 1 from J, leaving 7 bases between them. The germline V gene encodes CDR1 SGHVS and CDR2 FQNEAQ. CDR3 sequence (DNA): TGTGCCAGCAGCTTAGTTCAGGGGAACACTGAAGCTTTCTTT. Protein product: CASSLVQGNTEAFF.

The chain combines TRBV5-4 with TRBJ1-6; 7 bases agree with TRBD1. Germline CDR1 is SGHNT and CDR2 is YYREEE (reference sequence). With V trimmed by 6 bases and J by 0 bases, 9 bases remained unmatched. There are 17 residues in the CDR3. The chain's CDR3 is CASTTGAPSSYNSPLHF. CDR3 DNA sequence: TGTGCCAGCACTACAGGGGCCCCGAGCTCCTATAATTCACCCCTCCACTTT.

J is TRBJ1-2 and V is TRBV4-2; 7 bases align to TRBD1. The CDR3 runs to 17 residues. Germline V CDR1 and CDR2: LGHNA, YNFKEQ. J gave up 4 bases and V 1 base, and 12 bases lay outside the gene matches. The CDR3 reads CASSQVLQGVRGYGYTF. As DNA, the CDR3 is TGTGCCAGCAGCCAAGTCCTCCAGGGGGTGCGGGGCTATGGCTACACCTTC.

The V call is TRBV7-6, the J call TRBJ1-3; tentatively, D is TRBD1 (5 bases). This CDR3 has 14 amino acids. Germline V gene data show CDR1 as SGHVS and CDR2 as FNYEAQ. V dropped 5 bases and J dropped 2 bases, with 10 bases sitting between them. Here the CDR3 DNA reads TGTGCCAGCAGCCCCGACAGAACTGGAAACACCATATATTTT. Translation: CASSPDRTGNTIYF.

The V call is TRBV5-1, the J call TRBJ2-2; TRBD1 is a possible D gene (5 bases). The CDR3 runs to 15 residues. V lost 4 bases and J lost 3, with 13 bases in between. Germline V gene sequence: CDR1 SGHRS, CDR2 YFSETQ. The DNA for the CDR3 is TGCGCCAGCAGCCCAATTACAGGCTACACCGGGGAGCTGTTTTTT. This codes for CASSPITGYTGELFF.

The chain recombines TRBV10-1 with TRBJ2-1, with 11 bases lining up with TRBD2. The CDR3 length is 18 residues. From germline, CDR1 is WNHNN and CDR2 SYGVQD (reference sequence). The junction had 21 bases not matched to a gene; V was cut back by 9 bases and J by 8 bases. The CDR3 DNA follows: TGCGCCAGGTGCCAACCCCTCCGACTAGCGGGGCATTTTGATGAGCAGTTCTTC. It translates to CARCQPLRLAGHFDEQFF.

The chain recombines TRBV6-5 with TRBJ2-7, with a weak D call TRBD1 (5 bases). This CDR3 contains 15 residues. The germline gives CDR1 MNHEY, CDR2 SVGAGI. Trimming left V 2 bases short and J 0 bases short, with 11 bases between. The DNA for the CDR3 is TGTGCCAGCAGTTACGTTCCAGGGTTCTCCTACGAGCAGTACTTC. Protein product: CASSYVPGFSYEQYF.

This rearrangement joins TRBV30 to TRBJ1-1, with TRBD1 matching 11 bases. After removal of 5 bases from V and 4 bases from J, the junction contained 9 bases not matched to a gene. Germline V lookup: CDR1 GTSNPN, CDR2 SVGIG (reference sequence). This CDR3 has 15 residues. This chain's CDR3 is CAWAWTGGRGTEAFF. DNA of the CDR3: TGTGCCTGGGCATGGACAGGGGGCAGGGGCACTGAAGCTTTCTTT.

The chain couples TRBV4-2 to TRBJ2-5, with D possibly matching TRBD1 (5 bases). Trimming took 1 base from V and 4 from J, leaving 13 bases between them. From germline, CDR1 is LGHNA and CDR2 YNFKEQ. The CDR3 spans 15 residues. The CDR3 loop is CASSQGWAGRETQYF. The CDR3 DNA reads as TGTGCCAGCAGCCAAGGTTGGGCAGGGCGAGAGACCCAGTACTTC.

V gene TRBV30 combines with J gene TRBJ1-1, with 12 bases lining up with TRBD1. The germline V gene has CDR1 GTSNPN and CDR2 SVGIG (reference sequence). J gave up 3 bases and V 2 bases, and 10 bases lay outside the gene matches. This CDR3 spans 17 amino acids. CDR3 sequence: CAWSPGDRGLWDTEAFF. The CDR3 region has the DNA TGTGCCTGGAGTCCGGGGGACAGGGGGCTTTGGGACACTGAAGCTTTCTTT.

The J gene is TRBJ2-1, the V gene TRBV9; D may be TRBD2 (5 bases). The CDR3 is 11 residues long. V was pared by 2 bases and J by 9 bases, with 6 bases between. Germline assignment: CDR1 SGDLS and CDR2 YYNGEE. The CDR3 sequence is CASSVAGEQFF. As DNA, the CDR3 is TGTGCCAGCAGCGTTGCGGGTGAGCAGTTCTTC.

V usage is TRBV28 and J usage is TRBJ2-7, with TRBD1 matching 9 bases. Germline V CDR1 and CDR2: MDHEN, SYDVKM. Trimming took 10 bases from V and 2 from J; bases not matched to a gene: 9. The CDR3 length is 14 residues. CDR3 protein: CAINTGGLAYEQYF. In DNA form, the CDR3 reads TGTGCCATAAATACAGGGGGCCTCGCCTACGAGCAGTACTTC.

CDR3 nucleotides: TGCGCCAGCAGCTTCGGCTCCTACAATGAGCAGTTCTTC. Amino acid sequence: CASSFGSYNEQFF. The chain employs TRBV5-1 and TRBJ2-1; D not certain. The CDR3 runs to 13 residues. In germline, CDR1 is SGHRS, CDR2 YFSETQ. With 2 bases removed from V and 0 bases from J, the gap between germline ends came to 3 bases. The whole variable domain, remainder taken from reference TRBV5-1 and TRBJ2-1, is KAGVTQTPRYLIKTRGQQVTLSCSPISGHRSVSWYQQTPGQGLQFLFEYFSETQRNKGNFPGRFSGRQFSNSRSEMNVSTLELGDSALYLCASSFGSYNEQFFGPGTRLTVL.

CDR3: CASSTRTGEQYF. CDR3 coding DNA: TGTGCCAGCAGCACCCGGACTGGCGAGCAGTACTTC. V and J are TRBV11-2 and TRBJ2-7; TRBD2 is a possible D gene (5 bases). The CDR3 has 12 amino acids. Germline values: CDR1 SGHAT, CDR2 FQNNGV. Trimming shortened V by 5 bases and J by 6 bases, and 11 bases separated the two germline ends. Looking up the rest from reference TRBV11-2 and TRBJ2-7 gives the full variable domain: EAGVAQSPRYKIIEKRQSVAFWCNPISGHATLYWYQQILGQGPKLLIQFQNNGVVDDSQLPKDRFSAERLKGVDSTLKIQPAKLEDSAVYLCASSTRTGEQYFGPGTRLTVT.

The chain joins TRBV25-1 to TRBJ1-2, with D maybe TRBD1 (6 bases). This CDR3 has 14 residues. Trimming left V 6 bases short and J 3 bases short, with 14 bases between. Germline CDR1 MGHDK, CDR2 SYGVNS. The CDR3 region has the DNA TGTGCCAGCAGGCAGGCGGGGGGCGACTATGGCTACACCTTC. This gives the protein CASRQAGGDYGYTF.

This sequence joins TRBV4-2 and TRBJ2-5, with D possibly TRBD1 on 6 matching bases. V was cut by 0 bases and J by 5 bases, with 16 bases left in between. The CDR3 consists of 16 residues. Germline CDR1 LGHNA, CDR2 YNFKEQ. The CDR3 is CASSQDPTGPGETQYF. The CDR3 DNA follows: TGTGCCAGCAGCCAAGATCCAACAGGGCCCGGGGAGACCCAGTACTTC.

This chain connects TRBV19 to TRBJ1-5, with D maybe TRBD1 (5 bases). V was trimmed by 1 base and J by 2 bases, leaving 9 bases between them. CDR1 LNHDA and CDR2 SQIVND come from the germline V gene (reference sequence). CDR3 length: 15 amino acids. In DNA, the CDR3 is TGTGCCAGTAGTATAGGGACATCCGGCAATCAGCCCCAGCATTTT. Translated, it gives CASSIGTSGNQPQHF.